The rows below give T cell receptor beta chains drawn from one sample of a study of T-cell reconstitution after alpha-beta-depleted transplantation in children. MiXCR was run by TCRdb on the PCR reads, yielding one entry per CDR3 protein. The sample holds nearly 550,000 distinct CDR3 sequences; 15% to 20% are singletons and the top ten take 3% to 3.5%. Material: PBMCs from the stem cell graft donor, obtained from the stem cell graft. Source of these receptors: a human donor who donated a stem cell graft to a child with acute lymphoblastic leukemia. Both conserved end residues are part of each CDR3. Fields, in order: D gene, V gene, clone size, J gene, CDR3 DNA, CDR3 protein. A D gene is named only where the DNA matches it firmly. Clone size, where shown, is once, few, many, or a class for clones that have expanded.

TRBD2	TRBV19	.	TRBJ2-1	TGTGCCAGTACCCAGTCGGGCGGGAGGGAATTTAACAATGAGCAGTTCTTC	CASTQSGGREFNNEQFF
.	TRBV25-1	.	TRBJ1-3	TGTGCCAGCAGTGAAAAGGTCGGGGGACTTGGAAACACCATATATTTT	CASSEKVGGLGNTIYF
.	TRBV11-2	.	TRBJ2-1	TGTGCCAGCAGCTTAGAAGGGGGAGTGGGAGAGCAGTTCTTC	CASSLEGGVGEQFF
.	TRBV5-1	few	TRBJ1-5	TGCGCCAGCCTCCTCAATCAGCCCCAGCATTTT	CASLLNQPQHF
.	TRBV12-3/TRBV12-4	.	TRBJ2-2	TGTGCCAGCAGTTTATTTCCGGGATCGAACACCGGGGAGCTGTTTTTT	CASSLFPGSNTGELFF
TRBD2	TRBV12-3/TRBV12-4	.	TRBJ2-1	TGTGCCAGCAGTCCAATGACTAGCCTTGGGGAGTTCTTC	CASSPMTSLGEFF
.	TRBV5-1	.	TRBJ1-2	TGCGCCAGCAGTTTCGTCGGGGGCGACTATGGCTACACCTTC	CASSFVGGDYGYTF
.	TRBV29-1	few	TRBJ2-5	TGCAGCGTTGAACGGGGGCCCGAGACCCAGTACTTC	CSVERGPETQYF
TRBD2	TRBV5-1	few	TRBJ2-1	TGCGCCAGCAGCTTGGAGGACTTCCTAGCGGACCCCTACAATGAGCAGTTCTTC	CASSLEDFLADPYNEQFF
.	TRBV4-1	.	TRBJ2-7	TGCGCCAGCAGCCCCCTCTTCAACGGCTACCCAGACCCAAACTACGAGCAGTACTTC	CASSPLFNGYPDPNYEQYF
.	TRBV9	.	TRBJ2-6	TGTGCCAGCAGCGCTTGGAGCCCCCCGGCCGGGGCCAACGTCCTGACTTTC	CASSAWSPPAGANVLTF
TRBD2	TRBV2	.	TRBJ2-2	TGTGCCAGCAGTGAGATCGCTAGCGGAACCGGGGAGCTGTTTTTT	CASSEIASGTGELFF
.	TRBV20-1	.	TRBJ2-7	TGCAGTGCTAGGGTAGGGACATTGAGCTCCTACGAGCAGTACTTC	CSARVGTLSSYEQYF
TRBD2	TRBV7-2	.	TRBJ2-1	TGTGCCAGCAGCTTACGGGCGGGAGGGTCCTACAATGAGCAGTTCTTC	CASSLRAGGSYNEQFF
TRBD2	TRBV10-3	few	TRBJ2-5	TGTGCCATCAGTGGGGGTACTAGCGGGGGCCCTTGGAGTGAGACCCAGTACTTC	CAISGGTSGGPWSETQYF
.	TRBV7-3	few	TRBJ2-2	TGTGCCAGCACCGGAGGAGGGTCCGGGGAGCTGTTTTTT	CASTGGGSGELFF
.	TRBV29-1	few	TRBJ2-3	TGCAGCGCCAGGACAGGGAGGGGTGTAGATACGCAGTATTTT	CSARTGRGVDTQYF
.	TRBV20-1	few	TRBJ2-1	TGCAGTGCTGGAGAGCGCAGGAGCTCCTACAATGAGCAGTTCTTC	CSAGERRSSYNEQFF
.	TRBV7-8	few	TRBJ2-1	TGTGCCAGCAGCTTAGAACCTACCTACAATGAGCAGTTCTTC	CASSLEPTYNEQFF
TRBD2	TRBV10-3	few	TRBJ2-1	TGTGCCATCAGCCTAGCGGGAGGACACAATGAGCAGTTCTTC	CAISLAGGHNEQFF
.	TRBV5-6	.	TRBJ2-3	TGTGCCATCAGCTTTGGTCGCACAGATACGCAGTATTTT	CAISFGRTDTQYF
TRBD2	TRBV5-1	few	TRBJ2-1	TGCGCCAGCAGCGAGGGACTAGCGGGAGGGTACTCCTACAATGAGCAGTTCTTC	CASSEGLAGGYSYNEQFF
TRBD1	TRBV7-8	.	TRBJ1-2	TGTGCCAGCAGCTTAGGACAGGGGGGTCCCTATGGCTACACCTTC	CASSLGQGGPYGYTF
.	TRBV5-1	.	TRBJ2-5	TGCGCCAGCAGCTTGGCCCCTCAAGAGACCCAGTACTTC	CASSLAPQETQYF
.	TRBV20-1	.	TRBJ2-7	TGCAGTTACTGGCTAACTAGCACCTACGAGCAGTACTTC	CSYWLTSTYEQYF
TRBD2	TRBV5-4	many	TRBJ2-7	TGTGCCAGCAGCTCACACCAGGGGGGACTAGCGGGGCCCTACGAGCAGTACTTC	CASSSHQGGLAGPYEQYF
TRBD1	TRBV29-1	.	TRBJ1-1	TGCAGCGTTGAGGAGGACAGGGGGCGCAGAGCTTTCTTT	CSVEEDRGRRAFF
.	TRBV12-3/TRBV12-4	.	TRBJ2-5	TGTGCCAGCGGGAAGTTTGTCGTCCAAGAGACCCAGTACTTC	CASGKFVVQETQYF
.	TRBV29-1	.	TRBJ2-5	TGCAGCGTTGAGGTCACTTTTGAGACCCAGTACTTC	CSVEVTFETQYF
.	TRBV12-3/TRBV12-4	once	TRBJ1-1	TGTGCCAGCGTGGTGGGCAGGCAAGCTTTCTTT	CASVVGRQAFF
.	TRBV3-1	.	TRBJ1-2	TGTGCCACCAGCCAATACGATCCTGGTGGGGGCGGATACTATGGCTACACCTTC	CATSQYDPGGGGYYGYTF
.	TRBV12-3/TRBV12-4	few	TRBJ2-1	TGTGCCAGCACCAACGAGGTGACCCCACGACTCAATGAGCAGTTCTTC	CASTNEVTPRLNEQFF
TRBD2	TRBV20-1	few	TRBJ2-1	TGCAGTGCTAGTGACCTAGCGGGAGGGGGGAATGAGCAGTTCTTC	CSASDLAGGGNEQFF
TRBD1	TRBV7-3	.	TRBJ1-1	TGTGCCAGCAGCACGTACGACAGGGTAGACACTGAAGCTTTCTTT	CASSTYDRVDTEAFF
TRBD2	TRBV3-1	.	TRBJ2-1	TGTGCCAGCAGCCGATCAATTCGGGCCGGGACTAGCGGGACCAATGAGCAGTTCTTC	CASSRSIRAGTSGTNEQFF
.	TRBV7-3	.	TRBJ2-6	TGTGCCAGCAGCTTACTAGACTCTGGGGCCAACGTCCTGACTTTC	CASSLLDSGANVLTF
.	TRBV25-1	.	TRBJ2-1	TGTGCCAGCAGTGAATATTATGAGCAGTTCTTC	CASSEYYEQFF
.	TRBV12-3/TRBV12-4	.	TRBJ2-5	TGTGCCAGCAGTTTACCGGACCCCAGAGGGGCCCAGTACTTC	CASSLPDPRGAQYF
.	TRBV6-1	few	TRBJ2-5	TGTGCCAGCAGTATCCTCTCGGAGGAGGAGACCCAGTACTTC	CASSILSEEETQYF
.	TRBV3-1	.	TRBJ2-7	TGTGCCAGCAAGGGGTTAGGCTACGAGCAGTACTTC	CASKGLGYEQYF
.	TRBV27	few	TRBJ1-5	TGTGCCAGCAGTTACATCGCGAGGAGGGACCAGCCCCAGCATTTT	CASSYIARRDQPQHF